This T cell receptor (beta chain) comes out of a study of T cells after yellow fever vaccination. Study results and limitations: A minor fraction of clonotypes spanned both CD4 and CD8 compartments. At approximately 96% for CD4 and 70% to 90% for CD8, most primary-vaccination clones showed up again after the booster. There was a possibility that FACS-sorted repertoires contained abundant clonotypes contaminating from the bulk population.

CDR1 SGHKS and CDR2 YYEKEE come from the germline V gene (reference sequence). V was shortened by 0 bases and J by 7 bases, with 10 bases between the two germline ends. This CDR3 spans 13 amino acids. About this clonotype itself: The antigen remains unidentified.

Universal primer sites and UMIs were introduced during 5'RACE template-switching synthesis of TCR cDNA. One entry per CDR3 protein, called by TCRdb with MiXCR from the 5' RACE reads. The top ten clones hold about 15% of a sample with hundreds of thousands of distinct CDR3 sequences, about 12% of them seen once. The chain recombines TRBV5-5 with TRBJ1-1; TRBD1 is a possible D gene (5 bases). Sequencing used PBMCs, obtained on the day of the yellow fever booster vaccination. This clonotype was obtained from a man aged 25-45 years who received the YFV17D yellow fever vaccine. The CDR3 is CASSLVAGNEAFF. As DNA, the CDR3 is TGTGCCAGCAGCTTGGTGGCAGGGAATGAAGCTTTCTTT.